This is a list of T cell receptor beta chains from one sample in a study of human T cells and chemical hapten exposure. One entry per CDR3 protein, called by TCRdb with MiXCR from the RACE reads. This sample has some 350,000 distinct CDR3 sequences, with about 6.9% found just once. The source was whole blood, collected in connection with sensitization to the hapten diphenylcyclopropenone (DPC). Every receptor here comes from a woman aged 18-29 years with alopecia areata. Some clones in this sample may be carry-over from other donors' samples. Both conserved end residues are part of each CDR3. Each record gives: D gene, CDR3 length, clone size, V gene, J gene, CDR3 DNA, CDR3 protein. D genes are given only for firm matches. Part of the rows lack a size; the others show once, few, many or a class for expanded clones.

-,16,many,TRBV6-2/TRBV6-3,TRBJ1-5,TGTGCCAGCAGTTACGGCCTGAGGAGTCAGGATCAGCCCCAGCATTTT,CASSYGLRSQDQPQHF
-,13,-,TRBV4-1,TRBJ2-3,TGCGCCAGCAGCCAAGTTAGAGGAGATACGCAGTATTTT,CASSQVRGDTQYF
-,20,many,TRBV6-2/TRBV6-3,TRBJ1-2,TGTGCCAGCAGTTACTCGCCGTTTCGGCTAACAGGACCCTCCAACTATGGCTACACCTTC,CASSYSPFRLTGPSNYGYTF
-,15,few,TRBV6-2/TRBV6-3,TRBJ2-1,TGTGCCAGCAAGGTATTAGGGGCCGAGAACAATGAGCAGTTCTTC,CASKVLGAENNEQFF
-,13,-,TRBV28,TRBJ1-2,TGTGCCGGGAGTGACAGCGGCTACTATGGCTACACCTTC,CAGSDSGYYGYTF
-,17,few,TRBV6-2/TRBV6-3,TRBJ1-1,TGTGCCAGCAGTTACTCGAGTCCTCCGGGGATAAACACTGAAGCTTTCTTT,CASSYSSPPGINTEAFF
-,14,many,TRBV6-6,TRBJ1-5,TGTGCCAGCAGTTACTCGGGCTGGGGGCAGCCCCAGCATTTT,CASSYSGWGQPQHF
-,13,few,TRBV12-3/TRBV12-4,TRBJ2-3,TGTGCCAGCAGCCTGACTAGTAGAGATACGCAGTATTTT,CASSLTSRDTQYF
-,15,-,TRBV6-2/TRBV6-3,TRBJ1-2,TGTGCCAGCAGTTACTCGAGGGCTTCACCGTATGGCTACACCTTC,CASSYSRASPYGYTF
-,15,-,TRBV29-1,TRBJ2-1,TGCAGCGTTGAAGGGGGGGCCCTCTCCTACAATGAGCAGTTCTTC,CSVEGGALSYNEQFF
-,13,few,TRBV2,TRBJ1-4,TGTGCCAGCAGCCCTCCTCCTAATGAAAAACTGTTTTTT,CASSPPPNEKLFF
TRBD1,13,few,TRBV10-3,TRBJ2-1,TGTGCCATCGGACAGGGCGGAACGAATGAGCAGTTCTTC,CAIGQGGTNEQFF
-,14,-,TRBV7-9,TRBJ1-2,TGTGCCAGCAGCCCCGTGGGAAAAAACTATGGCTACACCTTC,CASSPVGKNYGYTF
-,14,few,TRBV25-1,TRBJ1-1,TGTGCCAGCGGGGACCCGGCGATGAACACTGAAGCTTTCTTT,CASGDPAMNTEAFF
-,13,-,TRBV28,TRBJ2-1,TGTGCCAGCAGTTTGTCAGGGTCCAATGAGCAGTTCTTC,CASSLSGSNEQFF
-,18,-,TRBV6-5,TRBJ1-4,TGTGCCAGCAGTTATATCGGTCTAGGTGGGGACATCTCAAGCAGACTGTTTTTT,CASSYIGLGGDISSRLFF
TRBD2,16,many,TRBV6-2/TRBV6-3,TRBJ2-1,TGTGCCAGCAGTTACTCGCCACTAGCGGGGGGGCGGGAGCAGTTCTTC,CASSYSPLAGGREQFF
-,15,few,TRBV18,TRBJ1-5,TGTGCCAGCTCACCAGGTACAGGTGATTTAATGCCCCAGCATTTT,CASSPGTGDLMPQHF
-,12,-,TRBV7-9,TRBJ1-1,TGTGCCAGCAGCTTAATGGCGGGCGAAGCTTTCTTT,CASSLMAGEAFF
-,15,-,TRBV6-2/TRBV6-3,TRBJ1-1,TGTGCCAGCAGTTACTACCGGGGTGCGAACACTGAAGCTTTCTTT,CASSYYRGANTEAFF
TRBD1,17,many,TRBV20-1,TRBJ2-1,TGCAGTGCTAGAGATACAGGGGACATATACTCCTACAATGAGCAGTTCTTC,CSARDTGDIYSYNEQFF
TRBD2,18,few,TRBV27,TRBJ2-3,TGTGCCAGCAGTTTCGTCCACGCCCCCGCGGGGGGGCGGGATACGCAGTATTTT,CASSFVHAPAGGRDTQYF
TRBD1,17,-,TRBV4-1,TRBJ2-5,TGCGCCAGCAGCCAAGATTCCCAGGGGGCGTACGGAGAGACCCAGTACTTC,CASSQDSQGAYGETQYF
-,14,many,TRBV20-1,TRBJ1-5,TGCAGTGCGGGGGGAGGGGCGTTCAATCAGCCCCAGCATTTT,CSAGGGAFNQPQHF
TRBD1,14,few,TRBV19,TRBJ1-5,TGTGCCAGTAGTACCCGACAGGGTATGACGCCCCAGCATTTT,CASSTRQGMTPQHF
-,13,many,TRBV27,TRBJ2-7,TGTGCCAGCAGCCTTTACCCCGGCTACGAGCAGTACTTC,CASSLYPGYEQYF
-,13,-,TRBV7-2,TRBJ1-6,TGTGCCAGCAGCTCACTTTTTGGGTCACCCCTCCACTTT,CASSSLFGSPLHF
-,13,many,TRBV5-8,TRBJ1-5,TGTGCCAGCAGCGGAAAGAGTGTTCAGCCCCAGCATTTT,CASSGKSVQPQHF
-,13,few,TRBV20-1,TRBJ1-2,TGCAGTGCTAGAGCCGACGAAGTGTATGGCTACACCTTC,CSARADEVYGYTF
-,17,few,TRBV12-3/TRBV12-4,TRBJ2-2,TGTGCCAGCAGTTTCTTCCGCGGGGGCAAGAACACCGGGGAGCTGTTTTTT,CASSFFRGGKNTGELFF
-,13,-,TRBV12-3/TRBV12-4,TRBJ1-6,TGTGCCAGCAGCCCCCCGGACGGTGTACCCCTCCACTTT,CASSPPDGVPLHF
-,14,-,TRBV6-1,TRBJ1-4,TGTGCCAGCAGTGACACACTAAGGAATGAAAAACTGTTTTTT,CASSDTLRNEKLFF
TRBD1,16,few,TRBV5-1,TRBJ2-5,TGCGCCAGCGGACCGGGACAGGGCATATTGAGCGAGGCCCAGTACTTC,CASGPGQGILSEAQYF
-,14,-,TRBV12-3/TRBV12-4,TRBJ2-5,TGTGCCAGCAGTCCAGGGGTCTTCCAAGAGACCCAGTACTTC,CASSPGVFQETQYF
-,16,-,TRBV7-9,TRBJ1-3,TGTGCCAGCAGCTTAGCCGGGGTCGGCTCTGGAAACACCATATATTTT,CASSLAGVGSGNTIYF
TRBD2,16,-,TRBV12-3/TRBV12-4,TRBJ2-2,TGTGCCAGCAGTCCTCGGACTAGCGGGGATGGCGGGGAGCTGTTTTTT,CASSPRTSGDGGELFF